This T cell receptor (beta chain) was sequenced in a study of cytomegalovirus exposure and HLA in healthy donors. Study-wide findings and caveats: Equally common other TCR beta chains were less clonally expanded than HLA-associated ones, a later analysis found. A prior analysis recorded that most TCR beta V segments were productive about 87% or about 30% of the time. There were some public TCRs occurring in many donors, but most TCR sequences were rare.

The PCR contained 60 Vbeta and 13 Jbeta primers. Profiling relied on immunoSEQ multiplex PCR, and the TCRdb table lists in-frame clones only, not all of them. The sample yields over 150,000 clones, around 81% seen once. Concerning this clone itself: Its antigen remains unidentified.

This cohort consisted of healthy bone marrow donors. This CDR3 contains 13 residues. Trimming shortened V by 5 bases and J by 1 base, and 8 bases separated the two germline ends. Germline V gene sequence: CDR1 MNHNS, CDR2 SASEGT. This TCR derives from a woman aged 50 to 60 in good health and CMV-seronegative. Material: PBMCs. The V gene is TRBV6-1, the J gene TRBJ1-1, with D unclear. CDR3: CASSPKRNTEAFF. Here the CDR3 DNA reads TGTGCCAGCAGTCCCAAGAGGAACACTGAAGCTTTCTTT.